The 21 T cell receptor beta chains listed next were all sequenced from one sample in a study of response to subunit inactivated influenza vaccine. TCRdb itself ran the RT-PCR reads through MiXCR, one entry per CDR3 protein. The sample lists some 850,000 distinct CDR3 sequences, approximately 17% occurring once. The source material was PBMCs from blood, sampled 4 to 6 days after vaccination. The receptors shown here come from a man in his forties or fifties who received an inactivated influenza vaccine.

The V and J genes are TRBV20-1 and TRBJ1-5; D call uncertain. The CDR3 runs to 12 residues. Germline CDR1 is DFQATT and CDR2 is SNEGSKA (reference sequence). Trimming shortened V by 6 bases and J by 7 bases, and 13 bases separated the two germline ends. The DNA for the CDR3 is TGCAGTGCGGGAATTCAAGGCCAGCCCCAGCATTTT. Protein product: CSAGIQGQPQHF.

Only a few counts were recorded for this clonotype. The gene calls are TRBV7-2 and TRBJ2-1; D might be TRBD1 (6 bases). CDR1 is SGHTA and CDR2 is FQGNSA in the germline V gene. The V and J ends lost 5 bases and 4 bases respectively, with 9 bases between them. The CDR3 covers 13 residues. CDR3 bases: TGTGCCAGCAGCCGACAGGCGTACAATGAGCAGTTCTTC. Residues: CASSRQAYNEQFF.

This chain links TRBV5-1 with TRBJ1-5; TRBD1 agrees at 9 bases. This CDR3 has 15 amino acids. After removal of 4 bases from V and 5 bases from J, the junction contained 7 bases not matched to a gene. Per the germline V gene, CDR1 is SGHRS and CDR2 is YFSETQ. DNA of the CDR3: TGCGCCAGCAGCACCGGGACAGGGAGAGATCAGCCCCAGCATTTT. Its protein is CASSTGTGRDQPQHF.

This clonotype was seen repeatedly, ten times or more. The rearrangement joins TRBV12-3 or TRBV12-4 to TRBJ2-2; maybe TRBD2 (6 bases). The germline V and J ends were trimmed by 5 bases and 6 bases, with 16 bases remaining between them. The CDR3 length is 15 residues. This chain's CDR3 is CASSPAGRLAGELFF. In DNA form, the CDR3 reads TGTGCCAGCAGTCCAGCAGGGAGGCTAGCCGGGGAGCTGTTTTTT.

The table lists this clonotype with a few counts. V and J are TRBV28 and TRBJ2-7; 7 nucleotides agree with TRBD2. V dropped 0 bases and J dropped 0; count of bases not matched to a gene: 5. The germline gives CDR1 MDHEN, CDR2 SYDVKM. The CDR3 loop spans 16 amino acids. The DNA of the CDR3 is TGTGCCAGCAGTTTATGGGCGGGGGAGGGCTCCTACGAGCAGTACTTC. As protein: CASSLWAGEGSYEQYF.

This clonotype appeared many times. The J gene is TRBJ1-4, the V gene TRBV5-1; the D is unclear. CDR3 length: 14 residues. Germline values: CDR1 SGHRS, CDR2 YFSETQ. V was trimmed by 1 base and J by 5 bases, leaving 9 bases between them. The CDR3 DNA reads as TGCGCCAGCAGCTTGAACGCTGAAAATGAAAAACTGTTTTTT. As protein: CASSLNAENEKLFF.

In this sample, this clonotype turned up many times. This rearrangement joins TRBV10-3 to TRBJ2-3; TRBD2 matches at 10 bases. V shed 5 bases, J shed 2 bases, and the junction held 7 bases outside the gene matches. Germline V lookup: CDR1 ENHRY, CDR2 SYGVKD. The CDR3 is made up of 16 amino acids. The CDR3 protein is CAISPTSGRVTDTQYF. The CDR3 DNA sequence: TGTGCCATCAGTCCCACGAGCGGGAGGGTCACAGATACGCAGTATTTT.

The chain uses TRBV6-2 or TRBV6-3 and TRBJ2-6; 8 bases are a match to TRBD1. This CDR3 contains 19 residues. Germline-derived CDR1 and CDR2 are MNHEY and SVGEGT. Unmatched junction bases numbered 12, after V lost 5 bases and J lost 0 bases. CDR3 coding DNA: TGTGCCAGCAGTCGTTCCGGGACAGGAAGACTCTCTGGGGCCAACGTCCTGACTTTC. Protein product: CASSRSGTGRLSGANVLTF.

The rearrangement joins TRBV18 to TRBJ2-7; D is possibly TRBD2 (6 bases). Trimming removed 3 bases from V and 6 bases from J, with 15 bases in between. The germline V gene has CDR1 KGHSH and CDR2 LQKENI. CDR3 length: 14 amino acids. CDR3 sequence reads: CASSPGSEGSEQYF. CDR3 DNA: TGTGCCAGCTCACCGGGTTCGGAGGGCTCCGAGCAGTACTTC.

This rearrangement joins TRBV6-1 to TRBJ2-4, with a weak D call TRBD1 (6 bases). CDR1 MNHNS and CDR2 SASEGT come from the germline V gene. The V end was cut by 6 bases, the J end by 0 bases, with 15 bases between. This CDR3 has 16 amino acids. CDR3 protein: CASSLEDRLAKNIQYF. The CDR3 bases are TGTGCCAGCAGCCTCGAAGACAGGCTAGCCAAAAACATTCAGTACTTC.

This clonotype was seen a few times. The genes are TRBV29-1 and TRBJ2-3, with TRBD2 matching over 9 bases. This CDR3 contains 16 residues. V lost 4 bases to trimming and J lost 3 bases; unmatched junction nucleotides: 11. Germline V gene data show CDR1 as SQVTM and CDR2 as ANQGSEA. The CDR3, as DNA: TGCAGCGTTGCGGGCGGGGGGGCGGTTGGTACAGATACGCAGTATTTT. Its translation is CSVAGGGAVGTDTQYF.

This clonotype has a handful of counts. The CDR3 DNA reads as TGTGCCAGCAGCGCCCAGACGGGACAGGGGGGCTACGAGCAGTACTTC. This codes for CASSAQTGQGGYEQYF. The chain combines TRBV7-6 with TRBJ2-7; 11 nucleotides line up with TRBD1. Trimming cost V 5 bases and J 3 bases; bases outside gene matches: 9. The CDR3 totals 16 residues. Germline-derived CDR1 and CDR2 are SGHVS and FNYEAQ.

V usage is TRBV24-1 and J usage is TRBJ2-3; perhaps TRBD1 as D (5 bases). The germline V gene has CDR1 KGHDR and CDR2 SFDVKD. The V end lost 4 bases, the J end lost 7 bases, and 11 bases lay between the germline ends. The CDR3 totals 13 residues. CDR3 sequence reads: CATSDRYRNTQYF. CDR3 DNA sequence: TGTGCCACCAGTGACCGCTACAGGAATACGCAGTATTTT.

In its sample, this clonotype was seen a few times. The rearrangement uses TRBV12-3 or TRBV12-4 and TRBJ1-1, with 9 bases aligning to TRBD1. After removal of 7 bases from V and 5 bases from J, the junction contained 2 bases not matched to a gene. This CDR3 is 12 amino acids long. The CDR3 spells CASTGTGTEAFF. For the CDR3, the DNA is TGTGCCAGCACTGGGACAGGGACTGAAGCTTTCTTT.

This clonotype was detected a few times. The chain combines TRBV20-1 with TRBJ2-1; the D gene is possibly TRBD2 (5 bases). Looked up from germline, CDR1 is DFQATT and CDR2 is SNEGSKA (reference sequence). The CDR3 length is 16 residues. Trimming took off 1 base at V and 1 base at J, with 14 bases between the two ends. The CDR3 region is CSARALGGGSYNEQFF. CDR3 DNA: TGCAGTGCTAGAGCTTTAGGAGGTGGGTCCTACAATGAGCAGTTCTTC.

The chain joins TRBV20-1 to TRBJ1-4; TRBD1 matches at 9 bases. This CDR3 is 15 amino acids long. The V segment lost 1 base and the J segment 8 bases; nucleotides outside the gene matches: 8. Germline CDR1 reads DFQATT; CDR2 reads SNEGSKA (reference sequence). The CDR3 sequence: CSARGTGGAREKLFF. CDR3 nucleotides: TGCAGTGCTAGAGGAACAGGGGGCGCTCGGGAAAAACTGTTTTTT.

This clonotype was picked up a small number of times. The CDR3 region is CASRGSGRPYEQYF. In DNA, the CDR3 is TGTGCCAGCAGAGGTAGCGGGAGGCCCTACGAGCAGTACTTC. The chain carries TRBV6-2 or TRBV6-3 and TRBJ2-7, with 10 bases that match TRBD2. CDR3 length equals 14 residues. CDR1 is MNHEY and CDR2 is SVGEGT in the germline V gene. Trimming took 6 bases from V and 2 from J; bases not matched to a gene: 4.

V usage is TRBV6-5 and J usage is TRBJ1-5, with a tentative D call TRBD1 (5 bases). V gave up 0 bases and J gave up 3 bases, with 9 bases separating them. This CDR3 contains 15 residues. Germline values: CDR1 MNHEY, CDR2 SVGAGI. This chain's CDR3 is CASSYSWTPNQPQHF. The CDR3 DNA reads TGTGCCAGCAGTTACTCCTGGACACCCAATCAGCCCCAGCATTTT.

This chain connects TRBV4-2 to TRBJ2-7, with D uncertain. CDR3 length: 15 amino acids. Between the trimmed V and J ends, which lost 1 base and 5 bases, there was a span of 15 bases. Germline V gene sequence: CDR1 LGHNA, CDR2 YNFKEQ. CDR3 amino acids: CASSQGVNLGHEQYF. Written as DNA, the CDR3 is TGTGCCAGCAGCCAAGGCGTAAACCTGGGCCACGAGCAGTACTTC.

This chain links TRBV6-1 with TRBJ2-1, with 9 positions matching TRBD1. Trimming took 6 bases from V and 8 from J; bases not matched to a gene: 8. The CDR3 has 14 amino acids. Germline CDR1 and CDR2: MNHNS and SASEGT. CDR3 DNA: TGTGCCAGCAGGCAACAGGGGGCTGGGGATGAGCAGTTCTTC. Translation: CASRQQGAGDEQFF.

The sample holds a few counts of this clonotype. The chain couples TRBV30 to TRBJ1-6; D is possibly TRBD1 (6 bases). This CDR3 is 15 amino acids long. Trimming removed 5 bases from V and 10 bases from J, with 21 bases in between. The germline CDR1 and CDR2 sequences are GTSNPN and SVGIG (reference sequence). The chain's CDR3 is CAWLPKGVARSPLHF. CDR3 bases: TGTGCCTGGCTTCCTAAGGGGGTTGCGCGATCACCCCTCCACTTT.